These 4 T cell receptor beta chains were all obtained from the same sample, sequenced in a study of T cells expressing NK-cell markers. From its re-call of the 5' RACE reads, TCRdb lists each CDR3 protein once, without DNA. The sample shows about 260,000 distinct CDR3 sequences, and more than 3.5% sits with its ten largest clones. What was sequenced was blood T cells: a sorted CD56 or NKG2C T cell subset, CD4+ or CD8+ T cells, or bulk PBMC T cells (not recorded which). These receptors originate from a woman between 18 and 75 years old in good health.

The chain couples TRBV20-1 to TRBJ2-6. CDR1 is DFQATT, CDR2 SNEGSKA, per germline (reference sequence). This CDR3 region has 15 residues. This chain's CDR3 is CSASPWAAGANVLTF.

The rearrangement links TRBV7-2 to TRBJ2-3. Germline V CDR1 and CDR2: SGHTA, FQGNSA. The CDR3 length is 15 residues. The CDR3 spells CASRETVGFSDTQYF.

The V gene is TRBV7-3, the J gene TRBJ1-1; TCRdb designates TRBD1, a call that cannot be tested without DNA. Germline loops: CDR1 SGHTA, CDR2 FQGTGA. The CDR3 is 16 residues long. The CDR3: CASSLRTGVGNTEAFF.

The chain carries TRBV9 and TRBJ2-7. This CDR3 is built from 14 residues. The V gene's germline CDR1 is SGDLS and CDR2 YYNGEE. The CDR3 loop reads CASSVAGFAVEQYF.